Sequencing of this T cell receptor (beta chain) was carried out in a study of cytomegalovirus exposure and HLA in healthy donors. The PCR contained 60 Vbeta and 13 Jbeta primers. The repertoire was sequenced with immunoSEQ multiplex PCR; TCRdb's copy has only in-frame clones and lacks some. There are under 250,000 clones in the sample; around 73% occur only once, and around 3.9% lies in the top ten. The V gene end was trimmed by 5 bases and the J gene end by 2 bases; junction bases not matched to a gene: 6. This CDR3 spans 16 amino acids. The germline CDR1 and CDR2 sequences are MNHEY and SMNVEV (reference sequence).

Sequenced sample: PBMCs. The chain couples TRBV27 to TRBJ1-5; 10 bases map to TRBD1. This TCR derives from a male donor in good health and CMV-seronegative. The CDR3 region has the DNA TGTGCCAGCAGTATTTACGGACAGGGGGGCAATCAGCCCCAGCATTTT. Protein: CASSIYGQGGNQPQHF.